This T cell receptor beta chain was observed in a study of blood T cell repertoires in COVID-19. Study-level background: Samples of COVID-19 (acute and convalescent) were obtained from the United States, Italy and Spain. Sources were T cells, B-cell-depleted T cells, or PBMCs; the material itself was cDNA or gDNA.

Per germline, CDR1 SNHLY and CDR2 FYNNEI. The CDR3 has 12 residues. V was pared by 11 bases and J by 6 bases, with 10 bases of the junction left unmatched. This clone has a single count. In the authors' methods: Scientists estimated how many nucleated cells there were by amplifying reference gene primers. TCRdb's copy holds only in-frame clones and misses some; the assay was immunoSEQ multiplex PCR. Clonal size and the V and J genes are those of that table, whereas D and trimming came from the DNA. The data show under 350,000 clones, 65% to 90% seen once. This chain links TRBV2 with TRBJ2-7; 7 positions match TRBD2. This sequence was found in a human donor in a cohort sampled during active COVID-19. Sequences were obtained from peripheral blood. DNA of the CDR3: TGTGCCTCAACTTTTGGGGGGGGCGAGCAGTACTTC. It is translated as CASTFGGGEQYF.